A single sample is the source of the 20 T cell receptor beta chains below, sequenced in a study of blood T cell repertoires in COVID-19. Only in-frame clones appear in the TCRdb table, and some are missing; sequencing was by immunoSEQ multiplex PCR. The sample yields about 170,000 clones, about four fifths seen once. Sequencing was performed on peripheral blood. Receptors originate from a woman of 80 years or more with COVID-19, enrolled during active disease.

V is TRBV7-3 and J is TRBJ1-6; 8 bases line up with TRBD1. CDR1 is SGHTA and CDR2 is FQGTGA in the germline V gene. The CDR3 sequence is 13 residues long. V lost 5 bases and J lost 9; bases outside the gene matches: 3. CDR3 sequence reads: CASSPGGSSPLHF. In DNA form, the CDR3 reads TGTGCCAGCAGCCCAGGGGGCAGTTCACCCCTCCACTTT.

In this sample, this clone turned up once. The CDR3 sequence: CASSLGQGGPYEQYF. CDR3 in DNA: TGTGCCAGCAGCTTGGGACAGGGAGGTCCCTACGAGCAGTACTTC. The V call is TRBV5-6, the J call TRBJ2-7, with D tentatively TRBD1 (7 bases). The length of the CDR3 is 15 residues. The V and J ends lost 0 bases and 2 bases respectively, with 12 bases between them. Germline CDR1 SGHDT, CDR2 YYEEEE.

CDR3 in amino acids: CASSFGQRNTEAFF. CDR3 nucleotide sequence: TGTGCCAGCAGCTTCGGACAGAGGAACACTGAAGCTTTCTTT. The gene calls are TRBV7-8 and TRBJ1-1, with D perhaps matching TRBD1 (6 bases). This CDR3 comprises 14 residues. Trimming took 3 bases from V and 1 from J, leaving 9 bases between them. Germline CDR1 SGHVS, CDR2 FQNEAQ. The entire variable domain, with the rest obtained from reference TRBV7-8 and TRBJ1-1, is as follows: GAGVSQSPRYKVAKRGQDVALRCDPISGHVSLFWYQQALGQGPEFLTYFQNEAQLDKSGLPSDRFFAERPEGSVSTLKIQRTQQEDSAVYLCASSFGQRNTEAFFGQGTRLTVV.

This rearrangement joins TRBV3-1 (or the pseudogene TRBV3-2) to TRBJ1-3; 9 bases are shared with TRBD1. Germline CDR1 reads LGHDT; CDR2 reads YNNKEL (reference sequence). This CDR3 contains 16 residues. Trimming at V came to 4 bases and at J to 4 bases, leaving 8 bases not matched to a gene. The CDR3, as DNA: TGTGCCAGCAGCCTCCCGGGACAGGGATCAGGAAACACCATATATTTT. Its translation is CASSLPGQGSGNTIYF.

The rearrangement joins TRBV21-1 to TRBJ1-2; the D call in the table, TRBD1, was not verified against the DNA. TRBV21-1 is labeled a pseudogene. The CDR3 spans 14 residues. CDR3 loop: CASREGQDNYGYTF. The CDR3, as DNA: TGTGCCAGCAGGGAGGGACAGGACAACTATGGCTACACCTTC.

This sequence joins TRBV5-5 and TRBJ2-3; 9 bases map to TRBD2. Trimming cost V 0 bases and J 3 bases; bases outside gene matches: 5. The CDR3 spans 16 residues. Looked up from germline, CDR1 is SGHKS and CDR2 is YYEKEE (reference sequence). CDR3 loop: CASSLDWAGGTDTQYF. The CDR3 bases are TGTGCCAGCAGCTTGGATTGGGCGGGGGGGACAGATACGCAGTATTTT.

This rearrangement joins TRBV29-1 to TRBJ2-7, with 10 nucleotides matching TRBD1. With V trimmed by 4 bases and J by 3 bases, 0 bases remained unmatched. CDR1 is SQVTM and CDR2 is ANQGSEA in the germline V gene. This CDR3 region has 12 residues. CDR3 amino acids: CSVGTGGYEQYF. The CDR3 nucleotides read TGCAGCGTTGGGACAGGGGGCTACGAGCAGTACTTC.

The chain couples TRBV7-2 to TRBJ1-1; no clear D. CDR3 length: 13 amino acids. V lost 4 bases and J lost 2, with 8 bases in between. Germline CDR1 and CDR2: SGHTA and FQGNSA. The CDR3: CASSSLPNTEAFF. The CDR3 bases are TGTGCCAGCAGCTCCCTACCTAACACTGAAGCTTTCTTT.

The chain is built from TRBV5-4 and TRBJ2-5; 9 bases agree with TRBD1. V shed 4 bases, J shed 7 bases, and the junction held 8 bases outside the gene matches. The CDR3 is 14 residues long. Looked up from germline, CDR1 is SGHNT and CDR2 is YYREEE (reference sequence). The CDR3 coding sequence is TGTGCCAGCAGCCCGGGACAGGGTGGGGGGACCCAGTACTTC. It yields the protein CASSPGQGGGTQYF.

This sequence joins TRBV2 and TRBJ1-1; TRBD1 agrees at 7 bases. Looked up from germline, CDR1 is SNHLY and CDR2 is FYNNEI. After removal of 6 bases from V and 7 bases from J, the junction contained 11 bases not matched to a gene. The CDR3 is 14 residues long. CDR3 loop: CASRVIHRGGEAFF. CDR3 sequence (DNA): TGTGCCAGCAGAGTAATTCACAGGGGTGGTGAAGCTTTCTTT.

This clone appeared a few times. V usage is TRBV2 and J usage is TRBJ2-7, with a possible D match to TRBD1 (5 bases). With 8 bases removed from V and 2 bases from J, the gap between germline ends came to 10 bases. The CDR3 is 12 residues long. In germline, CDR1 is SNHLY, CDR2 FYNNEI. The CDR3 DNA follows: TGTGCCAGCTCCAGGGCAACCTACGAGCAGTACTTC. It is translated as CASSRATYEQYF.

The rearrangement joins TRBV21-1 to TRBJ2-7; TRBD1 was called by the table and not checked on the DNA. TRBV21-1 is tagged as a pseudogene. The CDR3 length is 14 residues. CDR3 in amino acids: CASRGDRPCYEQYF. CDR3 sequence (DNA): TGTGCCAGCAGGGGGGACAGGCCGTGTTACGAGCAGTACTTC.

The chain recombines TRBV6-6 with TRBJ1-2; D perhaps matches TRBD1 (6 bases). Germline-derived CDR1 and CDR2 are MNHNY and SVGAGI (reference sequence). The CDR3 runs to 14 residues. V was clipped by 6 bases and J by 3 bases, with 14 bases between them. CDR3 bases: TGTGCCAGCAGCCCAGAACAGGGTTACTATGGCTACACCTTC. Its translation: CASSPEQGYYGYTF.

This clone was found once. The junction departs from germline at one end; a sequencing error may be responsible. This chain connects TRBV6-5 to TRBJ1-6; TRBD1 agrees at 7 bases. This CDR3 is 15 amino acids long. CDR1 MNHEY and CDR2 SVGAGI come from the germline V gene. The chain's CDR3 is CASSYWDSLNSPLHF. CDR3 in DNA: TGTGCCAGCAGCTACTGGGACAGCCTCAATTCACCCCTCCACTTT.

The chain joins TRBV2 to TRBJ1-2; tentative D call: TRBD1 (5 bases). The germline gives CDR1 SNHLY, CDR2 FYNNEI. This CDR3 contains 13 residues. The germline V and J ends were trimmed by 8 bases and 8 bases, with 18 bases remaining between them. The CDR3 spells CASGVGLQMGYTF. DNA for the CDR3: TGTGCCAGCGGGGTGGGACTCCAAATGGGCTACACCTTC.

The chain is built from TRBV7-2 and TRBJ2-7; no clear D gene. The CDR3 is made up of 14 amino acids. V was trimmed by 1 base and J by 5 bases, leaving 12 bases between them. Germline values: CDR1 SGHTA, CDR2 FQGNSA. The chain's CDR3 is CASSLVTVPNEQYF. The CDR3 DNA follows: TGTGCCAGCAGCTTAGTAACAGTTCCTAACGAGCAGTACTTC.

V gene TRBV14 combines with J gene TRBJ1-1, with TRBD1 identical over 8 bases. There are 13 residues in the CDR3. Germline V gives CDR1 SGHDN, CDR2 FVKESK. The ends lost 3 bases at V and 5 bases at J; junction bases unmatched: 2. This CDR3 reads CASSHDRGTEAFF. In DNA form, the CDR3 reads TGTGCCAGCAGCCACGACAGGGGTACTGAAGCTTTCTTT. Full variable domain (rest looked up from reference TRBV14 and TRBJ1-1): EAGVTQFPSHSVIEKGQTVTLRCDPISGHDNLYWYRRVMGKEIKFLLHFVKESKQDESGMPNNRFLAERTGGTYSTLKVQPAELEDSGVYFCASSHDRGTEAFFGQGTRLTVV.

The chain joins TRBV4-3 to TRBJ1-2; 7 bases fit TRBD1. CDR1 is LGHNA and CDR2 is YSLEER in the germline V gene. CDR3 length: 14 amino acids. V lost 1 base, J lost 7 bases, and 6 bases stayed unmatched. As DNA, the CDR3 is TGCGCCAGCAGCCAAGGGACAGGACAGGTTGGCTACACCTTC. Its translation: CASSQGTGQVGYTF.

The CDR3, as DNA: TGTGCCAGTAGTATCGGGGGACAGGCTGCACCTCCCTACAATGAGCAGTTCTTC. It translates to CASSIGGQAAPPYNEQFF. This sequence joins TRBV19 and TRBJ2-1; 8 nucleotides match TRBD1. Germline V gene sequence: CDR1 LNHDA, CDR2 SQIVND (reference sequence). This CDR3 has 18 residues. The J segment lost 2 bases and the V segment lost 3 bases, leaving 12 bases of the junction unmatched. Variable domain in full (rest from reference TRBV19 and TRBJ2-1): DGGITQSPKYLFRKEGQNVTLSCEQNLNHDAMYWYRQDPGQGLRLIYYSQIVNDFQKGDIAEGYSVSREKKESFPLTVTSAQKNPTAFYLCASSIGGQAAPPYNEQFFGPGTRLTVL.

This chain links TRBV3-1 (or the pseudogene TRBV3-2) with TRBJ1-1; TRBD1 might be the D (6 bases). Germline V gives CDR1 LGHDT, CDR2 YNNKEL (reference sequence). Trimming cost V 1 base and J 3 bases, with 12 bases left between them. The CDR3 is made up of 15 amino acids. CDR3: CASSQGGGSYTEAFF. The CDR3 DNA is TGTGCCAGCAGCCAAGGGGGGGGCTCTTACACTGAAGCTTTCTTT.